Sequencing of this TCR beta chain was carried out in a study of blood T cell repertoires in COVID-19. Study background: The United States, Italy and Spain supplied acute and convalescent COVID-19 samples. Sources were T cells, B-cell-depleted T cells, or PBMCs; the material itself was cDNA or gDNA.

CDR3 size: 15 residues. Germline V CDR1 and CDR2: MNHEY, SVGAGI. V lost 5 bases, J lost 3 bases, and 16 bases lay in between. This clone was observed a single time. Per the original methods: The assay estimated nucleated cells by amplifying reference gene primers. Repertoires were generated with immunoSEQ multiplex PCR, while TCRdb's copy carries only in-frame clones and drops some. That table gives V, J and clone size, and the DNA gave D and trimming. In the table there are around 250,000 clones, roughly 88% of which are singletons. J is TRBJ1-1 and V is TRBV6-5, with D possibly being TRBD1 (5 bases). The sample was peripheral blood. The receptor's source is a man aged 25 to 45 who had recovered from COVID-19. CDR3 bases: TGTGCCAGCAGTAGGAAGGTTGCGGGGGACACTGAAGCTTTCTTT. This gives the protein CASSRKVAGDTEAFF.